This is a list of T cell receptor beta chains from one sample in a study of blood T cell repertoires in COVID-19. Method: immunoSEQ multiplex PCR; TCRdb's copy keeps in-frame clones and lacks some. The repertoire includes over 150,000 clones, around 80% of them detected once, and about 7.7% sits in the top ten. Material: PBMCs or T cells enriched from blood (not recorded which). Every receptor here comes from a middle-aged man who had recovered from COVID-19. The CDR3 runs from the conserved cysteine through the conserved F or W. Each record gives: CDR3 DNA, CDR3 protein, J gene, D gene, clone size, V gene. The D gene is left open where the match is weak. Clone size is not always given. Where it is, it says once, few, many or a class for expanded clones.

CDR3 DNA: TGTGCCAGCAGTTACCGGGGGAGCCGGGATACGCAGTATTTT
CDR3 protein: CASSYRGSRDTQYF
J gene: TRBJ2-3
D gene: .
clone size: .
V gene: TRBV6-5

CDR3 DNA: TGTGCCAGCAGTTTATCTTTGGGGCTAATATCTGAAGCTTTCTTT
CDR3 protein: CASSLSLGLISEAFF
J gene: TRBJ1-1
D gene: .
clone size: once
V gene: TRBV27

CDR3 DNA: TGTGCCAGCAGCTTAGGCTCGGGGGGCCACGAGCAGTACTTC
CDR3 protein: CASSLGSGGHEQYF
J gene: TRBJ2-7
D gene: .
clone size: .
V gene: TRBV7-9

CDR3 DNA: TGTGCCAGCTCACCGGAGGGACAGATCTATGGCTACACCTTC
CDR3 protein: CASSPEGQIYGYTF
J gene: TRBJ1-2
D gene: TRBD1
clone size: few
V gene: TRBV18

CDR3 DNA: TGCAGTGCCAGTCAGGCGGGGAGGGTGGGAGAAAAACTGTTTTTT
CDR3 protein: CSASQAGRVGEKLFF
J gene: TRBJ1-4
D gene: .
clone size: .
V gene: TRBV20-1

CDR3 DNA: TGTGCCAGCAGCCAAGCTCCAGGCTATGGCTACACCTTC
CDR3 protein: CASSQAPGYGYTF
J gene: TRBJ1-2
D gene: .
clone size: .
V gene: TRBV14

CDR3 DNA: TGTGCCAGCAGTTTTCCTCGACAGGGGCAAGAGACCCAGTACTTC
CDR3 protein: CASSFPRQGQETQYF
J gene: TRBJ2-5
D gene: TRBD1
clone size: once
V gene: TRBV6-2/TRBV6-3

CDR3 DNA: TGTGCCAGCAGCTTAGCCGGTGCTTGGGAAAAACTGTTTTTT
CDR3 protein: CASSLAGAWEKLFF
J gene: TRBJ1-4
D gene: .
clone size: .
V gene: TRBV7-9

CDR3 DNA: TGTGCCAGCAGCCTACCCCAGGGGGTGAGGTCGAATGGCTACACCTTC
CDR3 protein: CASSLPQGVRSNGYTF
J gene: TRBJ1-2
D gene: TRBD1
clone size: .
V gene: TRBV7-2

CDR3 DNA: TGTGCCAGCAGTTTAGTGGGGGCGCGCAATCAGCCCCAGCATTTT
CDR3 protein: CASSLVGARNQPQHF
J gene: TRBJ1-5
D gene: .
clone size: .
V gene: TRBV28

CDR3 DNA: TGTGCCAGCAGTCAGGACAGTAATCAGCCCCAGCATTTT
CDR3 protein: CASSQDSNQPQHF
J gene: TRBJ1-5
D gene: .
clone size: .
V gene: TRBV12-3/TRBV12-4

CDR3 DNA: TGCGCCAGCAGCCAAGCTCCGAACCGGGGGTCCTACGAGCAGTACTTC
CDR3 protein: CASSQAPNRGSYEQYF
J gene: TRBJ2-7
D gene: .
clone size: .
V gene: TRBV4-1

CDR3 DNA: TGTGCCAGCAGCATCGGACTAGCGGGGACCTACGAGCAGTACTTC
CDR3 protein: CASSIGLAGTYEQYF
J gene: TRBJ2-7
D gene: TRBD2
clone size: .
V gene: TRBV7-2

CDR3 DNA: TGTGCCACCAGTGAGGGGACAGGGGGCGTTGATGGCTACACCTTC
CDR3 protein: CATSEGTGGVDGYTF
J gene: TRBJ1-2
D gene: TRBD1
clone size: .
V gene: TRBV24-1

CDR3 DNA: TGTGCCAGCAGCTACGACGGGAGCTCCTATAATTCACCCCTCCACTTT
CDR3 protein: CASSYDGSSYNSPLHF
J gene: TRBJ1-6
D gene: .
clone size: .
V gene: TRBV5-6

CDR3 DNA: TGCAGCGGGGGACAGGGACCCACCGGGGAGCTGTTTTTT
CDR3 protein: CSGGQGPTGELFF
J gene: TRBJ2-2
D gene: TRBD1
clone size: .
V gene: TRBV29-1

CDR3 DNA: TGTGCCAGCAGTTTCGGGGGAGGGAGGGACGGCTACACCTTC
CDR3 protein: CASSFGGGRDGYTF
J gene: TRBJ1-2
D gene: .
clone size: .
V gene: TRBV27